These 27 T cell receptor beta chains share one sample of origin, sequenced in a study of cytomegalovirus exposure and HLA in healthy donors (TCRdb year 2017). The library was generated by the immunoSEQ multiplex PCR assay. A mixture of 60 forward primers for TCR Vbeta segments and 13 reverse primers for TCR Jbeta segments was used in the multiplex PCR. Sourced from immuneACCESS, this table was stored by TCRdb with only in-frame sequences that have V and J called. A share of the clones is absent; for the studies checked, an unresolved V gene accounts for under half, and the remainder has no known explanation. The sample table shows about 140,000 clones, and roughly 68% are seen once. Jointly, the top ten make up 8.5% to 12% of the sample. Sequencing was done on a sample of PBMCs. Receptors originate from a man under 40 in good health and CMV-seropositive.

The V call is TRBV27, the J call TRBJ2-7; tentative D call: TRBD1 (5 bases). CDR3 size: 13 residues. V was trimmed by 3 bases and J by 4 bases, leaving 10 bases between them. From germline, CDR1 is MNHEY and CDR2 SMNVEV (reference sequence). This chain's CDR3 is CASSFRGFYEQYF. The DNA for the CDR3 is TGTGCCAGCAGTTTTAGGGGTTTTTACGAGCAGTACTTC.

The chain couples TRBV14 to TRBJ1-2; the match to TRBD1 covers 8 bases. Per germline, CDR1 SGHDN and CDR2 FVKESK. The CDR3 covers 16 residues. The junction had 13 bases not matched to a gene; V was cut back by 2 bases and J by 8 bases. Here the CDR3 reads CASSQRRQGYSGGYTF. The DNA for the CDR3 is TGTGCCAGCAGCCAAAGAAGACAGGGGTATTCTGGGGGCTACACCTTC.

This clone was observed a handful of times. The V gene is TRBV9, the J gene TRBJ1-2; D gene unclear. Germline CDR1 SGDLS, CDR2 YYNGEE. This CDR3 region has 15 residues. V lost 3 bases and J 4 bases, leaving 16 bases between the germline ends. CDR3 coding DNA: TGTGCCAGCAGCGGATACCGAGGCCCTATCTATGGCTACACCTTC. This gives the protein CASSGYRGPIYGYTF.

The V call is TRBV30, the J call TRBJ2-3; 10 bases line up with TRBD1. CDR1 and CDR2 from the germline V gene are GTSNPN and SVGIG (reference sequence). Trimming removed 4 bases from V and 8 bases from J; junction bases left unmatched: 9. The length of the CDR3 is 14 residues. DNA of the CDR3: TGTGCCTGGAACGGGGGACAGGGGAAGGGTACGCAGTATTTT. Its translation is CAWNGGQGKGTQYF.

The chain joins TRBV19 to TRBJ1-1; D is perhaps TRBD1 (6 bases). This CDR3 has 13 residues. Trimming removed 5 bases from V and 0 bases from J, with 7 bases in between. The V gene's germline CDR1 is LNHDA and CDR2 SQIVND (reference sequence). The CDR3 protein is CASSQGMNTEAFF. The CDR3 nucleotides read TGTGCCAGTAGTCAGGGGATGAACACTGAAGCTTTCTTT. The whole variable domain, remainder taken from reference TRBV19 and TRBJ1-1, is DGGITQSPKYLFRKEGQNVTLSCEQNLNHDAMYWYRQDPGQGLRLIYYSQIVNDFQKGDIAEGYSVSREKKESFPLTVTSAQKNPTAFYLCASSQGMNTEAFFGQGTRLTVV.

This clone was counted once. Written as DNA, the CDR3 is TGTGCCTGGAAAGGCAGGGGTTGGGACTATGGCTACACCTTC. It specifies CAWKGRGWDYGYTF. V and J are TRBV30 and TRBJ1-2; D might be TRBD1 (6 bases). This CDR3 contains 14 residues. CDR1 is GTSNPN and CDR2 is SVGIG in the germline V gene (reference sequence). With 4 bases removed from V and 3 bases from J, the gap between germline ends came to 15 bases.

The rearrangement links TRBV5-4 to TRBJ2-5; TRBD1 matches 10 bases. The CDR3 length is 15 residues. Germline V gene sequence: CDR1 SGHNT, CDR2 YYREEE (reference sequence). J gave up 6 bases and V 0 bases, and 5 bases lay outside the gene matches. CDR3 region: CASSLGQGALKTQYF. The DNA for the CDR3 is TGTGCCAGCAGCTTGGGACAGGGGGCTTTGAAGACCCAGTACTTC.

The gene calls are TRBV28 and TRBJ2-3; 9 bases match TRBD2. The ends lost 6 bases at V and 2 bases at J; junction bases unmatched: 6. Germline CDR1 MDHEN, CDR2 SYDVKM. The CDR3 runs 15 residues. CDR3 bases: TGTGCCAGCAGCCCAACTAGCGGGTTCACAGATACGCAGTATTTT. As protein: CASSPTSGFTDTQYF. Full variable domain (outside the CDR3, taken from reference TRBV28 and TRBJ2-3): DVKVTQSSRYLVKRTGEKVFLECVQDMDHENMFWYRQDPGLGLRLIYFSYDVKMKEKGDIPEGYSVSREKKERFSLILESASTNQTSMYLCASSPTSGFTDTQYFGPGTRLTVL.

The CDR3 loop is CASSQQGFPGNTIYF. The DNA of the CDR3 is TGTGCCAGCAGCCAACAGGGGTTCCCTGGAAACACCATATATTTT. This chain joins TRBV27 and TRBJ1-3, with 7 nucleotides matching TRBD1. From germline, CDR1 is MNHEY and CDR2 SMNVEV (reference sequence). Trimming cost V 6 bases and J 2 bases; bases outside gene matches: 7. The CDR3 covers 15 residues.

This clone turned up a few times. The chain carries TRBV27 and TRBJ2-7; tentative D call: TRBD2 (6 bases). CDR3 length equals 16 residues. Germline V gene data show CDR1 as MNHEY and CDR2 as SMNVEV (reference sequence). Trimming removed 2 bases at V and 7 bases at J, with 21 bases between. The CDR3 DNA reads TGTGCCAGCAGTTTAGTAGGGAGTATAGCGGAGCGGGAGCAGTACTTC. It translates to CASSLVGSIAEREQYF.

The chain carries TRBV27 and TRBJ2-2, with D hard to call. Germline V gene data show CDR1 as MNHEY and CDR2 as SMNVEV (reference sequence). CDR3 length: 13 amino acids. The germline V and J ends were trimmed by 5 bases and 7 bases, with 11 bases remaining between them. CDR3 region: CASSDRRGGELFF. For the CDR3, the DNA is TGTGCCAGCAGTGACCGGCGCGGCGGGGAGCTGTTTTTT.

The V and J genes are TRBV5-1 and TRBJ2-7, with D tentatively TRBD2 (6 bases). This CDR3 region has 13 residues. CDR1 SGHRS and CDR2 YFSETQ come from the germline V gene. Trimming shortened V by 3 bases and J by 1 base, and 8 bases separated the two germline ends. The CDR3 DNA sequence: TGCGCCAGCAGCTGGGGACTGTCCTACGAGCAGTACTTC. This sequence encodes CASSWGLSYEQYF.

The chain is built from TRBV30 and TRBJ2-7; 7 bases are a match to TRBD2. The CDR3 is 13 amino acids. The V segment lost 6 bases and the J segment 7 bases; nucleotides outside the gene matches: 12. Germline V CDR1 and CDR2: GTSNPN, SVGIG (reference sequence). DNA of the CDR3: TGTGCCTGTTCGGCTAGCGGCTTTGGAGAGCAGTACTTC. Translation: CACSASGFGEQYF.

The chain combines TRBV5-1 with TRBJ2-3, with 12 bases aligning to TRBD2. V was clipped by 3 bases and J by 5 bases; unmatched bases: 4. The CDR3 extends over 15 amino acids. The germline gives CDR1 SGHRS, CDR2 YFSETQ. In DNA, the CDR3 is TGCGCCAGCAGCTCGGGACTAGCGGGTAAAGATACGCAGTATTTT. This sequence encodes CASSSGLAGKDTQYF.

The CDR3 coding sequence is TGTGCCAGCAGCTTAGTCTCGGATCCGGGTGAGACCCAGTACTTC. It yields the protein CASSLVSDPGETQYF. The rearrangement uses TRBV7-7 and TRBJ2-5; D is unresolved. V gave up 1 base and J gave up 5 bases, with 14 bases separating them. Germline loops: CDR1 SSHAT, CDR2 FNYEAQ (reference sequence). The CDR3 is 15 residues long.

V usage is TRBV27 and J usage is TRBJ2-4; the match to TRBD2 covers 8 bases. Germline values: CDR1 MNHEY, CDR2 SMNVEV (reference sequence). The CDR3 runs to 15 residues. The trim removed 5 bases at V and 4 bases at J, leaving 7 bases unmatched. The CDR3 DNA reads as TGTGCCAGCAGTCCCACTTCGGGAGGGAAAAACATTCAGTACTTC. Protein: CASSPTSGGKNIQYF.

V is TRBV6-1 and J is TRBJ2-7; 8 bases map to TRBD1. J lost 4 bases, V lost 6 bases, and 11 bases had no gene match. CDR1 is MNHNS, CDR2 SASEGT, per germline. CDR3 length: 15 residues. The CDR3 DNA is TGTGCCAGCAGGGGCCCGGACAGGGTTTCATACGAGCAGTACTTC. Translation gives CASRGPDRVSYEQYF.

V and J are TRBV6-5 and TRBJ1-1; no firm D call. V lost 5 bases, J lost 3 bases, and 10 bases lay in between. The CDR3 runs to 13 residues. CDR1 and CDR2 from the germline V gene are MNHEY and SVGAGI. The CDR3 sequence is CASSPRRDTEAFF. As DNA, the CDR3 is TGTGCCAGCAGTCCCAGGCGGGACACTGAAGCTTTCTTT.

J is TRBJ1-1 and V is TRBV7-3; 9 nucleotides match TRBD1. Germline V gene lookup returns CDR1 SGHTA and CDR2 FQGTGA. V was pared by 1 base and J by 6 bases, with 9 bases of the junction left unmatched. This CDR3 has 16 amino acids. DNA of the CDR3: TGTGCCAGCAGCTTAAAACAGGGGGCGCCTAGAGCTGAAGCTTTCTTT. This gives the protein CASSLKQGAPRAEAFF.

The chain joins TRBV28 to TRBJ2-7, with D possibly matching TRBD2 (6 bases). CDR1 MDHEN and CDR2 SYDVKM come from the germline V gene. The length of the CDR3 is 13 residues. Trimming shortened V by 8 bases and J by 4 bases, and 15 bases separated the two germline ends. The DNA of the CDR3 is TGTGCCAGCTGCTCGGGCGGGGAATACGAGCAGTACTTC. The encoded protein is CASCSGGEYEQYF.

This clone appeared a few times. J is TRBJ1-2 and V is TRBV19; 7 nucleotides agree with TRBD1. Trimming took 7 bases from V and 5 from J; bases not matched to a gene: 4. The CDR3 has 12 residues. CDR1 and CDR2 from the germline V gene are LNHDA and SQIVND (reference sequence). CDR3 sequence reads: CASTPGGYGYTF. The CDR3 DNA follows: TGTGCCAGTACCCCAGGGGGATATGGCTACACCTTC.

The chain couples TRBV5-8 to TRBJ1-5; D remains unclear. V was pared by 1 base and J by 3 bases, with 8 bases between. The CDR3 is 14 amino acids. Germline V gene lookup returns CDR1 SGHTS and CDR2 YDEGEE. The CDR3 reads CASSLTRNNQPQHF. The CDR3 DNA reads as TGTGCCAGCAGCTTGACCAGAAACAATCAGCCCCAGCATTTT.

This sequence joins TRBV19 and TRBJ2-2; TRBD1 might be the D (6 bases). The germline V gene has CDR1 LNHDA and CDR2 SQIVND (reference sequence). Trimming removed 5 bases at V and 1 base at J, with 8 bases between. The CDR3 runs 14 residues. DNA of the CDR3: TGTGCCAGTAGTCGACAGGTGAACACCGGGGAGCTGTTTTTT. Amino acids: CASSRQVNTGELFF. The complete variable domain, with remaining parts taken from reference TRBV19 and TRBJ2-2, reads DGGITQSPKYLFRKEGQNVTLSCEQNLNHDAMYWYRQDPGQGLRLIYYSQIVNDFQKGDIAEGYSVSREKKESFPLTVTSAQKNPTAFYLCASSRQVNTGELFFGEGSRLTVL.

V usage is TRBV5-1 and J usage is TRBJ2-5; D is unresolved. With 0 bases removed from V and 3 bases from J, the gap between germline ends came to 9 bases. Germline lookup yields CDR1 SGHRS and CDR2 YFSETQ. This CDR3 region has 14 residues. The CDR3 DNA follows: TGCGCCAGCAGCTTGGTGGCAGGAAAAGAGACCCAGTACTTC. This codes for CASSLVAGKETQYF.

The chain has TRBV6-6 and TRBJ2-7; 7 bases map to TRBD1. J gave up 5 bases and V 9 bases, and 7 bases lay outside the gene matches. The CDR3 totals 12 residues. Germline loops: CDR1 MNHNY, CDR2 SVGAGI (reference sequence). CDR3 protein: CARSRQGHEQYF. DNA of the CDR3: TGTGCCAGGAGTAGACAGGGCCACGAGCAGTACTTC.

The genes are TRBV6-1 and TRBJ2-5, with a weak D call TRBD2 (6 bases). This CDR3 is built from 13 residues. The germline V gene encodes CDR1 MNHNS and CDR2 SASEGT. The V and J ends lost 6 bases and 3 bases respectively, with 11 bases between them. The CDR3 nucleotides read TGTGCCAGCAGCCAGGGACTCAAAGAGACCCAGTACTTC. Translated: CASSQGLKETQYF.

The CDR3 here is CASRSWGVQVAGHGYTF. For the CDR3, the DNA is TGTGCCAGCAGGTCCTGGGGGGTACAAGTGGCGGGGCACGGCTACACCTTC. This chain connects TRBV27 to TRBJ1-2; D may be TRBD1 (5 bases). The germline V and J ends were trimmed by 6 bases and 8 bases, with 28 bases remaining between them. Germline CDR1 is MNHEY and CDR2 is SMNVEV (reference sequence). CDR3 length equals 17 residues.